The clone carrying this T cell receptor beta chain has a count of ten or more. Its antigen is as yet unknown. By 5'RACE with 10-nucleotide random UMIs, the cDNA was made. TCRdb redid the calling of the 5' RACE reads with MiXCR, one entry per CDR3 protein. The sample has around 94,000 distinct CDR3 sequences, 3.5% seen once. The record originates from a study of neurological immune-mediated disorders. Whole-study findings and limits: One related-CDR3 cluster, which may be a signature, held the repertoires of 18 of 34 multiple sclerosis patients after phylogenetic grouping.

This CDR3 is built from 15 residues. V was shortened by 7 bases and J by 3 bases, with 15 bases between the two germline ends. Germline V gene lookup returns CDR1 SEHNR and CDR2 FQNEAQ (reference sequence). Unsorted libraries used 2 million PBMCs kept at -80 degrees C. This chain links TRBV7-9 with TRBJ2-2, with TRBD1 as a possible D gene (6 bases). This TCR was recovered from a woman between 18 and 29 years old with multiple sclerosis. The sample was PBMCs. DNA of the CDR3: TGTGCCAGCATGCAGGGGCAGGGACACACCGGGGAGCTGTTTTTT. Translating gives CASMQGQGHTGELFF.